This T cell receptor beta chain was recovered during a study of lymphopenia after photon versus proton radiotherapy. About this clone: Its antigen is unknown.

The CDR3 consists of 14 residues. Germline V gene lookup returns CDR1 SNHLY and CDR2 FYNNEI. The assay was immunoSEQ multiplex PCR, and TCRdb's table has in-frame clones only and misses some. The table lists approximately 65,000 clones, roughly 87% of them singletons, with roughly 13% in the top ten. General observations from the study: Better survival with proton therapy was suggested as possible, not demonstrated.

Material: peripheral blood, obtained from a patient treated with proton-based radiotherapy. The chain uses TRBV2 and TRBJ2-5, with 7 positions matching TRBD2. The DNA end is a closer match to TRBJ2-7, so the J assignment may be wrong. This sequence originates from a man of 80 years or more with esophageal cancer. As DNA, the CDR3 is TGTGCCAGCCGGTCCCGGGAGGAAGTCGGCGAGCAGTACTTC. It encodes CASRSREEVGEQYF.